Listed below are T cell receptor beta chains from one sample, sequenced in a study of blood T cell repertoires in COVID-19. Method: immunoSEQ multiplex PCR; TCRdb's copy keeps in-frame clones and lacks some. The sample lists around 460,000 clones, around 90% seen once, with 0.8% to 1% in the top ten. Sequenced sample: peripheral blood. These receptors came from a young man with COVID-19, enrolled during active disease. CDR3s include the opening cysteine and the closing phenylalanine or tryptophan. Fields, in order: D gene, clone size, V gene, J gene, CDR3 protein, CDR3 DNA. The D gene is left open where the match is weak. Size is stated for part of the rows, as once, few or many counts, or as a class when the clone is expanded.

NA	NA	TRBV27	TRBJ2-3	CASSLRAPRGDTQYF	TGTGCCAGCAGTTTAAGGGCCCCTCGGGGGGATACGCAGTATTTT
TRBD1	NA	TRBV15	TRBJ2-7	CATSSEDRGLGEQYF	TGTGCCACCAGCAGCGAGGACAGGGGGCTTGGGGAGCAGTACTTC
NA	NA	TRBV24-1	TRBJ2-1	CATSDSRPYNEQFF	TGTGCCACCAGTGATTCTAGACCTTACAATGAGCAGTTCTTC
NA	NA	TRBV11-3	TRBJ2-1	CASSWRLDNEQFF	TGTGCCAGCAGCTGGAGACTAGACAATGAGCAGTTCTTC
TRBD1	NA	TRBV7-9	TRBJ2-1	CASSLVSGGGYNEQFF	TGTGCCAGCAGCTTAGTTTCAGGGGGCGGTTACAATGAGCAGTTCTTC
NA	NA	TRBV15	TRBJ2-7	CATSSVLYSYEQYF	TGTGCCACCAGTTCGGTTTTATACTCTTACGAGCAGTACTTC
NA	NA	TRBV5-4	TRBJ2-4	CASSLSRDIPGIQYF	TGTGCCAGCAGCTTGTCCCGGGACATTCCGGGGATTCAGTACTTC
NA	NA	TRBV5-6	TRBJ2-7	CASSSGNYEQYF	TGTGCCAGCAGCTCGGGAAACTACGAGCAGTACTTC
TRBD2	once	TRBV10-2	TRBJ2-1	CASSSPGTRVYEQFF	TGCGCCAGCAGTTCCCCCGGGACTAGAGTCTATGAGCAGTTCTTC
TRBD1	NA	TRBV19	TRBJ1-1	CAIQGQGAEAFF	TGTGCCATTCAAGGACAGGGCGCTGAAGCTTTCTTT
NA	once	TRBV2	TRBJ2-1	CASSKGPPTNNEQFF	TGTGCCAGCAGCAAGGGGCCACCCACAAACAATGAGCAGTTCTTC
TRBD2	once	TRBV3-1/TRBV3-2	TRBJ2-4	CASSQDLLAGAIAKNIQYF	TGTGCCAGCAGCCAAGATCTCCTAGCGGGGGCCATAGCCAAAAACATTCAGTACTTC
TRBD1	NA	TRBV7-6	TRBJ2-7	CASTLGGQGKYEQYF	TGTGCCAGCACCCTAGGGGGACAGGGGAAGTACGAGCAGTACTTC
NA	NA	TRBV7-9	TRBJ2-7	CAIGTGSYEQYF	TGTGCCATAGGAACAGGGTCCTACGAGCAGTACTTC
NA	NA	TRBV11-2	TRBJ2-3	CASSFSNTDTQYF	TGTGCCAGCAGCTTTTCTAACACAGATACGCAGTATTTT
TRBD2	NA	TRBV9	TRBJ2-7	CASSVSAGGSYEQYF	TGTGCCAGCAGCGTATCAGCGGGAGGATCCTACGAGCAGTACTTC
TRBD2	few	TRBV10-1	TRBJ2-1	CASSESASGDNEQFF	TGCGCCAGCAGTGAGTCGGCTAGCGGCGACAATGAGCAGTTCTTC
TRBD2	NA	TRBV6-4	TRBJ2-1	CASSYGTSGTYEQFF	TGTGCCAGCAGTTATGGGACTAGCGGTACCTATGAGCAGTTCTTC
TRBD1	NA	TRBV6-6	TRBJ1-5	CASNSDRGPNQPQHF	TGTGCCAGCAATTCAGACAGGGGGCCTAATCAGCCCCAGCATTTT